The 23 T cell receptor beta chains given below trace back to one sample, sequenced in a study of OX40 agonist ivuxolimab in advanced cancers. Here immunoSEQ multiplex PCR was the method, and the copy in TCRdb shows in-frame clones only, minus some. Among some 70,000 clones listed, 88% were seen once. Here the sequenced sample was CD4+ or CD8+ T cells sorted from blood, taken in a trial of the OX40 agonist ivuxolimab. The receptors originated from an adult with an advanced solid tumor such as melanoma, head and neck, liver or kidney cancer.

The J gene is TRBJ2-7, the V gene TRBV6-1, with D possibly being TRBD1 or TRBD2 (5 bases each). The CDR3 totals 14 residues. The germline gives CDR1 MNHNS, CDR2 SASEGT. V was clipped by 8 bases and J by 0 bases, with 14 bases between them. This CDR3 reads CASRLGGSSYEQYF. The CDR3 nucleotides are TGTGCCAGCCGTCTTGGGGGAAGCTCCTACGAGCAGTACTTC.

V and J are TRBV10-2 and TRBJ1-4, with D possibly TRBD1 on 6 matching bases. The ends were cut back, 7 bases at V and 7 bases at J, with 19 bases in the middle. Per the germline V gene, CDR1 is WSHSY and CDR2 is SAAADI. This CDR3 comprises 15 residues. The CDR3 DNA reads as TGCGCCAGCACCGAGTCTGGGGGGCAGGGTGAAAAACTGTTTTTT. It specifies CASTESGGQGEKLFF.

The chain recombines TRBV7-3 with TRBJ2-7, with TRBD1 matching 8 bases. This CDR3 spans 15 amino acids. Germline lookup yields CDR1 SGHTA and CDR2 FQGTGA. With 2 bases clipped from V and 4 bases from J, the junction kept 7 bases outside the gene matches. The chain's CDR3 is CASSLAQGAGYEQYF. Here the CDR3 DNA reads TGTGCCAGCAGCTTAGCGCAGGGGGCAGGGTACGAGCAGTACTTC.

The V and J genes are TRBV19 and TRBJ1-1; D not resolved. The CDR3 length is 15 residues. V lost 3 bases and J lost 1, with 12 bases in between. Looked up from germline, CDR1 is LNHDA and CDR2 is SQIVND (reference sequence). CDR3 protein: CASSIVNQKNTEAFF. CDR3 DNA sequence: TGTGCCAGTAGTATTGTGAATCAGAAGAACACTGAAGCTTTCTTT.

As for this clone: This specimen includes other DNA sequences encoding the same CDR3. The CDR3, as DNA: TGTGCCAGCAGTAGAGGAGAGACCCAGTACTTC. Encoded protein: CASSRGETQYF. The chain combines TRBV9 with TRBJ2-5; D not resolved. This CDR3 is built from 11 residues. V was shortened by 5 bases and J by 4 bases, with 6 bases between the two germline ends. In germline, CDR1 is SGDLS, CDR2 YYNGEE.

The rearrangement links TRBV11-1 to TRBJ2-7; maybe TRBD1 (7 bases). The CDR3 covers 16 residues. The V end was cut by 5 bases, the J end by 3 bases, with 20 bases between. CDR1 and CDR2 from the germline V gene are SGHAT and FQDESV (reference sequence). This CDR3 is CASSLTGGTDNYEQYF. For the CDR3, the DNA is TGTGCCAGCAGCCTAACAGGAGGGACAGATAACTACGAGCAGTACTTC.

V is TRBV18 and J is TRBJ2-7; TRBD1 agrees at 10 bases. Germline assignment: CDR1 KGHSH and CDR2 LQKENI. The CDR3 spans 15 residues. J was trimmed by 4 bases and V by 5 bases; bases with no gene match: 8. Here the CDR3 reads CASSASGTGEYEQYF. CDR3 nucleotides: TGTGCCAGCTCAGCATCCGGGACAGGGGAGTACGAGCAGTACTTC.

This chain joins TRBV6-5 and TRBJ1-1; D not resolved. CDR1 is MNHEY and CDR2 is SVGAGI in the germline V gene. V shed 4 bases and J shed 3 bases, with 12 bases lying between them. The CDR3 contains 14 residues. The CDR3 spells CASSSRGRYTEAFF. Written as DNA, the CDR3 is TGTGCCAGCAGTTCGCGGGGTAGATACACTGAAGCTTTCTTT.

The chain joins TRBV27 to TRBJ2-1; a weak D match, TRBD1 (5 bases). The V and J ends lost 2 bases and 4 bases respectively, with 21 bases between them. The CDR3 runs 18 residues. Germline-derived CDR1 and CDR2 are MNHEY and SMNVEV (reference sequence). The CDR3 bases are TGTGCCAGCAGTTTAGACAGTCCCCGCCGATCCGCTTACAATGAGCAGTTCTTC. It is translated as CASSLDSPRRSAYNEQFF.

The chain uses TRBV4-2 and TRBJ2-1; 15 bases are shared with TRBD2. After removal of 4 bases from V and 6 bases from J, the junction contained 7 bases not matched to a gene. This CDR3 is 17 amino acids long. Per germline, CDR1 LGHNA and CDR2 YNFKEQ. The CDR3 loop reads CASSPRTSGGAPNEQFF. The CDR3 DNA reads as TGTGCCAGCAGCCCCCGGACTAGCGGGGGGGCCCCCAATGAGCAGTTCTTC.

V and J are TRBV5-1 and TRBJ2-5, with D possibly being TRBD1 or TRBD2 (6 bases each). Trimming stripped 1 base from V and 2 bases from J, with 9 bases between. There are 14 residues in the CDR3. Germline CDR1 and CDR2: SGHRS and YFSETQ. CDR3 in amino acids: CASSLTGRQETQYF. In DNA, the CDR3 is TGCGCCAGCAGCTTGACAGGGAGGCAAGAGACCCAGTACTTC.

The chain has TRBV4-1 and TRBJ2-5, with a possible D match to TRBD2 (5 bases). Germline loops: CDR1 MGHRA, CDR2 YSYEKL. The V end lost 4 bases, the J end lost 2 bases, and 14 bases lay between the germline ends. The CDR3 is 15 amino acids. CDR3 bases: TGCGCCAGCAGCCGACTAACGGGCACTCAAGAGACCCAGTACTTC. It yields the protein CASSRLTGTQETQYF.

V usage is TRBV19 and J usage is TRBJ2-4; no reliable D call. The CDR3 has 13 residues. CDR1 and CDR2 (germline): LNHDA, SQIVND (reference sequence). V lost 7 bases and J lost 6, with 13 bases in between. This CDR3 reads CASNGPGTNIQYF. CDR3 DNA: TGTGCCAGTAATGGGCCAGGTACAAACATTCAGTACTTC.

CDR3 loop: CASSPENNSPLHF. CDR3 in DNA: TGTGCCAGCAGCCCAGAGAATAATTCACCCCTCCACTTT. V and J are TRBV2 and TRBJ1-6; D unclear. Trimming took off 6 bases at V and 5 bases at J, with 8 bases between the two ends. The CDR3 has 13 residues. Germline V gene data show CDR1 as SNHLY and CDR2 as FYNNEI.

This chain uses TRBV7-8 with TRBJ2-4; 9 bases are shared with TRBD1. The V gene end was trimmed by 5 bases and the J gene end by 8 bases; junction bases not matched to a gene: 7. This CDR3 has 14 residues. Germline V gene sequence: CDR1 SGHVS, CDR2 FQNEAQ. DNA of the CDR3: TGTGCCAGCAGCCTCGGGACAGGGAGTGACATTCAGTACTTC. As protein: CASSLGTGSDIQYF.

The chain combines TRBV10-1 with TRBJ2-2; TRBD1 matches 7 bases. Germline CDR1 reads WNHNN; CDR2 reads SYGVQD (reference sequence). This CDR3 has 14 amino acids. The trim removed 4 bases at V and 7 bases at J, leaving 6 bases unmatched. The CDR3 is CASSAQGWIGELFF. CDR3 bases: TGCGCCAGCAGTGCACAGGGGTGGATCGGGGAGCTGTTTTTT.

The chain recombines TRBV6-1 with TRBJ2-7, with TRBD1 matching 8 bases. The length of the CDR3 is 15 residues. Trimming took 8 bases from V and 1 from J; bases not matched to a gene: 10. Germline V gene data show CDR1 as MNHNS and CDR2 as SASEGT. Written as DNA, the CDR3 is TGTGCCAGCTCAGTTTGGGGACAGGATTCCTACGAGCAGTACTTC. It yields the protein CASSVWGQDSYEQYF.

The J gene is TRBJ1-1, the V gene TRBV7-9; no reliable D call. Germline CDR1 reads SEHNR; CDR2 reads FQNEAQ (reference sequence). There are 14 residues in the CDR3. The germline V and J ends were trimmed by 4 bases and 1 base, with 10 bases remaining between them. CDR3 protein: CASSSQSANTEAFF. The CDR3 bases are TGTGCCAGCAGCTCCCAGTCGGCGAACACTGAAGCTTTCTTT.

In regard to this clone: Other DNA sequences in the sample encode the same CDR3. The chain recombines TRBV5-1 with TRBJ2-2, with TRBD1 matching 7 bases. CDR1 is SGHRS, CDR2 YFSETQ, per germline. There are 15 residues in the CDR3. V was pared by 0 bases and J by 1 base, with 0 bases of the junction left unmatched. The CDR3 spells CASSLGQGNTGELFF. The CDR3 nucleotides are TGCGCCAGCAGCTTGGGACAGGGGAACACCGGGGAGCTGTTTTTT.

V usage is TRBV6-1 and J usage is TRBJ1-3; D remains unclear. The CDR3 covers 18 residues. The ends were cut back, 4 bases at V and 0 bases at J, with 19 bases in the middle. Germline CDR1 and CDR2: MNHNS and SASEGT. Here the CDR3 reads CASSADMKTTGSGNTIYF. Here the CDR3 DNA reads TGTGCCAGCAGTGCCGACATGAAGACGACTGGCTCTGGAAACACCATATATTTT.

The CDR3: CASSESRGEGGKNIQYF. The DNA for the CDR3 is TGCGCCAGCAGTGAGTCGAGGGGGGAGGGAGGCAAAAACATTCAGTACTTC. This chain uses TRBV10-1 with TRBJ2-4, with D possibly TRBD2 on 7 matching bases. The CDR3 contains 17 residues. Trimming removed 0 bases at V and 3 bases at J, with 15 bases between. Germline V lookup: CDR1 WNHNN, CDR2 SYGVQD (reference sequence).

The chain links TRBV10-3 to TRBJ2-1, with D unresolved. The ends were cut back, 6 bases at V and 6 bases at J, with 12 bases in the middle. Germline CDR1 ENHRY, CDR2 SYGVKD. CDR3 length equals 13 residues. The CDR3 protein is CAIRMGIPNEQFF. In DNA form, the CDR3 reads TGTGCCATCAGAATGGGTATCCCCAATGAGCAGTTCTTC.

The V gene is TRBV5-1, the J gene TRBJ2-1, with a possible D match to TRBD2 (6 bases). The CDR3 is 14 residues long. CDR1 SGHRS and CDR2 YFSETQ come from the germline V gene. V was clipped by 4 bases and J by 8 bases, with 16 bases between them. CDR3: CASSTLFGGDEQFF. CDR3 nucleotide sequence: TGCGCCAGCAGCACCCTTTTTGGAGGGGATGAGCAGTTCTTC. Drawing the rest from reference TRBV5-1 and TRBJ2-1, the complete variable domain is KAGVTQTPRYLIKTRGQQVTLSCSPISGHRSVSWYQQTPGQGLQFLFEYFSETQRNKGNFPGRFSGRQFSNSRSEMNVSTLELGDSALYLCASSTLFGGDEQFFGPGTRLTVL.